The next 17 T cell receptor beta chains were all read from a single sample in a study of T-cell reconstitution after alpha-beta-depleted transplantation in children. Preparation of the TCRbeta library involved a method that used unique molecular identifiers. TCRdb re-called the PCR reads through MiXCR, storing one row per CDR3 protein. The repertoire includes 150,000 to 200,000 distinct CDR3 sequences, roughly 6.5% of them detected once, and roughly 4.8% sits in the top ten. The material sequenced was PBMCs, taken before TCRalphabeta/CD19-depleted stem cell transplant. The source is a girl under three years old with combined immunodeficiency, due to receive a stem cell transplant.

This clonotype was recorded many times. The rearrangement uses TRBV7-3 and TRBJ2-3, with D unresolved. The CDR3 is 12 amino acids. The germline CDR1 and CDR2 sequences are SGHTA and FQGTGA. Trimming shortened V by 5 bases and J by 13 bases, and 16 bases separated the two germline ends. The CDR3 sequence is CASSNNPGQEYF. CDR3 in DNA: TGTGCCAGCAGCAATAACCCCGGCCAAGAGTATTTT. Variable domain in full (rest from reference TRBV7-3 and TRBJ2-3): GAGVSQTPSNKVTEKGKYVELRCDPISGHTALYWYRQSLGQGPEFLIYFQGTGAADDSGLPNDRFFAVRPEGSVSTLKIQRTERGDSAVYLCASSNNPGQEYFGPGTRLTVL.

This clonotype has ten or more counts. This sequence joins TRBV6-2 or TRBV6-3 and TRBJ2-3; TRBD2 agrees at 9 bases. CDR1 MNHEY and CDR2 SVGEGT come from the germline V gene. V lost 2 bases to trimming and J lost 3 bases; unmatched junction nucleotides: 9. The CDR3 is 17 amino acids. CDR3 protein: CASSYHTGLAGTDTQYF. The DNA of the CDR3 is TGTGCCAGCAGTTACCATACGGGCCTAGCGGGGACAGATACGCAGTATTTT.

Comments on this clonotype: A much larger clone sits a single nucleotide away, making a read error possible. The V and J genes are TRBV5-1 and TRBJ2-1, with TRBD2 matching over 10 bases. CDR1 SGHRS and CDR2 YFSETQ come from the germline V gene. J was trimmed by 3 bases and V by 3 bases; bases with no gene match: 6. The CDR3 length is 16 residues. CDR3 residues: CASSSIIAGGYNEQFF. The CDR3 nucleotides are TGCGCCAGCAGCTCGATAATAGCGGGGGGCTACAATGAGCAGTTCTTC.

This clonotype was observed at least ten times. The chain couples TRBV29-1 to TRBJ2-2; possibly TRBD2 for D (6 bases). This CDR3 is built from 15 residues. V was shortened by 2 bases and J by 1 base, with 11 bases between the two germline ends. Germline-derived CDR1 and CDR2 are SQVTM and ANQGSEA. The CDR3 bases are TGCAGCGTTGAACCGCTAGCGCAGAACACCGGGGAGCTGTTTTTT. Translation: CSVEPLAQNTGELFF.

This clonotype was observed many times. CDR3 sequence: CASRQRTVPTPNTGELFF. The CDR3 nucleotides are TGTGCCAGCAGGCAGCGGACAGTCCCTACCCCCAACACCGGGGAGCTGTTTTTT. The chain employs TRBV28 and TRBJ2-2; weak D call: TRBD1 (6 bases). From germline, CDR1 is MDHEN and CDR2 SYDVKM. V was shortened by 6 bases and J by 2 bases, with 22 bases between the two germline ends. The length of the CDR3 is 18 residues.

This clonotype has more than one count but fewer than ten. CDR3 sequence (DNA): TGCGCCAGCAGCCAACGCTTGGGACTTTCTTCTGGAAACACCATATATTTT. This codes for CASSQRLGLSSGNTIYF. The chain is built from TRBV4-3 and TRBJ1-3; D possibly corresponds to TRBD1 (5 bases). This CDR3 contains 17 residues. V was shortened by 2 bases and J by 1 base, with 15 bases between the two germline ends. Germline values: CDR1 LGHNA, CDR2 YSLEER.

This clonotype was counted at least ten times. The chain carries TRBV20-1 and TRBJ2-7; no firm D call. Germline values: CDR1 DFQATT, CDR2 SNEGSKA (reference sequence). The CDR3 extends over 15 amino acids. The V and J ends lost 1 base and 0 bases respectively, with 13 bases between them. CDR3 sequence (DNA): TGCAGTGCTAGAGCTTTGGCCCTTAGCTCCTACGAGCAGTACTTC. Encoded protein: CSARALALSSYEQYF.

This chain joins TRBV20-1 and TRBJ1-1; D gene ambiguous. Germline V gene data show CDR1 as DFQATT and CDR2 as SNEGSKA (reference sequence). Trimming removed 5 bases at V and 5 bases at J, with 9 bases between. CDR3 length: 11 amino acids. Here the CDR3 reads CSAFPGTEAFF. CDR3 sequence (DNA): TGCAGTGCTTTCCCCGGAACTGAAGCTTTCTTT.

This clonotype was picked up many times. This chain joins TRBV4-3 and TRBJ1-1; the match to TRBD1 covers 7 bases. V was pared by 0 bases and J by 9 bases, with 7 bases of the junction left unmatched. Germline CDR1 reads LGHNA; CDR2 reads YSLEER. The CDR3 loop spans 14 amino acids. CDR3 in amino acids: CASSQEVRGLKAFF. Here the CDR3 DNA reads TGCGCCAGCAGCCAAGAAGTAAGGGGGCTGAAAGCTTTCTTT.

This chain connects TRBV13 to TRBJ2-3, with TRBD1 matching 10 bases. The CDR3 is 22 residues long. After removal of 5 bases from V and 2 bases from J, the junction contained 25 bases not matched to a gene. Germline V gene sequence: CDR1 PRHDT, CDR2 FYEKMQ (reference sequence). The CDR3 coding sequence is TGTGCCAGCAGCCCTAGGGGGGGACAGGGGTTCTCTGTACTAGCAGCCACAGATACGCAGTATTTT. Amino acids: CASSPRGGQGFSVLAATDTQYF.

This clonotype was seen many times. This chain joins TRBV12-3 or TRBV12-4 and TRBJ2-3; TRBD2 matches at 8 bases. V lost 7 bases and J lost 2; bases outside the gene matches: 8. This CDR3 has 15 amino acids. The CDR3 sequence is CASNGLSGDTDTQYF. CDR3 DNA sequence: TGTGCCAGCAACGGTCTTAGCGGGGACACAGATACGCAGTATTTT.

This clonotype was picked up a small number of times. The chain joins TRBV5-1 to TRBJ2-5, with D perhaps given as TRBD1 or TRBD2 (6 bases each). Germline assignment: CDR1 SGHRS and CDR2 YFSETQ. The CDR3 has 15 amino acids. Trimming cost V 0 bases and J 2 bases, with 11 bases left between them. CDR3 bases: TGCGCCAGCAGCTTGGCCGAAGGGGGGCAAGAGACCCAGTACTTC. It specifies CASSLAEGGQETQYF.

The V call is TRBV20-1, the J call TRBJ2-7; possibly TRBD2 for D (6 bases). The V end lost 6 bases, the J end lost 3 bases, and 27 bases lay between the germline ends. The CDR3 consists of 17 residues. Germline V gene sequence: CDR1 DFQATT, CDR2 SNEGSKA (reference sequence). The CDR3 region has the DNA TGCAGTGCCACGGCGGGAAGTGTAGGGATTTTATACTACGAGCAGTACTTC. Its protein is CSATAGSVGILYYEQYF.

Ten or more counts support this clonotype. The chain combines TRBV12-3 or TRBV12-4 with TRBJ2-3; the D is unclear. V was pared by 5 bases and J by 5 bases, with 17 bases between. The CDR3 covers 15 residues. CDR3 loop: CASSPPGHPQDTQYF. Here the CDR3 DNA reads TGTGCCAGCAGTCCCCCGGGCCACCCACAAGATACGCAGTATTTT.

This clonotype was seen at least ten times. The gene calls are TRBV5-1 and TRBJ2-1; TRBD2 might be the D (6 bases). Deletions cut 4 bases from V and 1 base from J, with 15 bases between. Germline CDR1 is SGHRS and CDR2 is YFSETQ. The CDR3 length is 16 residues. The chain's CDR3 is CASSLAHYLSYNEQFF. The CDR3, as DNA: TGCGCCAGCAGCCTAGCGCACTATTTATCCTACAATGAGCAGTTCTTC. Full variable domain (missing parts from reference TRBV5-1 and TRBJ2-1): KAGVTQTPRYLIKTRGQQVTLSCSPISGHRSVSWYQQTPGQGLQFLFEYFSETQRNKGNFPGRFSGRQFSNSRSEMNVSTLELGDSALYLCASSLAHYLSYNEQFFGPGTRLTVL.

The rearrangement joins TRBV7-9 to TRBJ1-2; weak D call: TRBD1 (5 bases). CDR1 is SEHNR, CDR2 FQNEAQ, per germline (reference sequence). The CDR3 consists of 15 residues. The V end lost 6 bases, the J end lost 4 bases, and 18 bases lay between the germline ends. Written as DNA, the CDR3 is TGTGCCAGCAGTTCGTCCCCGGGCCAGGGCTATGGCTACACCTTC. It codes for CASSSSPGQGYGYTF. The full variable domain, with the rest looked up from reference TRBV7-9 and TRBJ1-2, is DTGVSQNPRHKITKRGQNVTFRCDPISEHNRLYWYRQTLGQGPEFLTYFQNEAQLEKSRLLSDRFSAERPKGSFSTLEIQRTEQGDSAMYLCASSSSPGQGYGYTFGSGTRLTVV.

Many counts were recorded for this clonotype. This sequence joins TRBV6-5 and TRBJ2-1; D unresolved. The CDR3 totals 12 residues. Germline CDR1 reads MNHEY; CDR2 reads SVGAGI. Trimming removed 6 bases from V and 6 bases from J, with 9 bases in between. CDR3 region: CASRSPGNEQFF. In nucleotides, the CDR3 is TGTGCCAGCAGGTCTCCAGGCAATGAGCAGTTCTTC.